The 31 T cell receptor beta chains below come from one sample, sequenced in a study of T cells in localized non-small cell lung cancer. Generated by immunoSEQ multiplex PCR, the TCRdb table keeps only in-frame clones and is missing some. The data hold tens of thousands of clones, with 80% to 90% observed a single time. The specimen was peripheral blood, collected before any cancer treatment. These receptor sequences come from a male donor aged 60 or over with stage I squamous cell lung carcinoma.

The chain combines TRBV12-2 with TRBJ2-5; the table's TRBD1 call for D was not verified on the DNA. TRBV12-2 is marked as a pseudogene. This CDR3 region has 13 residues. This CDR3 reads CASRLPQTSTQYF. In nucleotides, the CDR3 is TGTGCAAGTCGCTTACCACAGACAAGCACCCAGTACTTC.

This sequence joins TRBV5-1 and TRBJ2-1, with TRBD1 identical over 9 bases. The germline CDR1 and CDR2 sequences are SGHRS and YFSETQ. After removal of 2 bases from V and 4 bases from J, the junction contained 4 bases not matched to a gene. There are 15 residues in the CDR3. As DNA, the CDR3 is TGCGCCAGCAGCTTATCCGGGACAGGGTACAATGAGCAGTTCTTC. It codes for CASSLSGTGYNEQFF.

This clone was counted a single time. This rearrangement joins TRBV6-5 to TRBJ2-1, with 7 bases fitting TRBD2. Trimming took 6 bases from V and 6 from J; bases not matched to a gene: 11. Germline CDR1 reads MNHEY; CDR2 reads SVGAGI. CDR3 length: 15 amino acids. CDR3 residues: CASRYSGWGVNEQFF. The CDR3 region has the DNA TGTGCCAGCAGATATAGCGGGTGGGGCGTCAATGAGCAGTTCTTC.

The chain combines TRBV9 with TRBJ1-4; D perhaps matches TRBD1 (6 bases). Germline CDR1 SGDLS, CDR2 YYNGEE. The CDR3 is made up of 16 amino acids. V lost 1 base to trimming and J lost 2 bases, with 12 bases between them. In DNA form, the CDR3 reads TGTGCCAGCAGCGTAAATATACAGGGCACTAATGAAAAACTGTTTTTT. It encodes CASSVNIQGTNEKLFF.

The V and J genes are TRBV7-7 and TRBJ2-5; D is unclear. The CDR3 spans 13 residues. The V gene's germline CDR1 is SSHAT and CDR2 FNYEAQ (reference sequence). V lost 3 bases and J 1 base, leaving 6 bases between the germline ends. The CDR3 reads CASSFGPQETQYF. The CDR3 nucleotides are TGTGCCAGCAGCTTTGGGCCCCAAGAGACCCAGTACTTC.

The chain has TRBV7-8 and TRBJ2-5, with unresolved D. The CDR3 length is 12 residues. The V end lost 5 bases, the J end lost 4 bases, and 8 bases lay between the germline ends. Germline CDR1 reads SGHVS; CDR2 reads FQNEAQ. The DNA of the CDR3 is TGTGCCAGCAGCGGGCACCGAGAGACCCAGTACTTC. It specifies CASSGHRETQYF.

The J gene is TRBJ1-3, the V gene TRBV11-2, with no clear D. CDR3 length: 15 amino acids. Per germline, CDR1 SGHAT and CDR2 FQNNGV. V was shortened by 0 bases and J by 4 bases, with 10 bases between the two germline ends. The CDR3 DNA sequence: TGTGCCAGCAGCTTAGATCCCATCGCCGGAAACACCATATATTTT. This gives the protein CASSLDPIAGNTIYF.

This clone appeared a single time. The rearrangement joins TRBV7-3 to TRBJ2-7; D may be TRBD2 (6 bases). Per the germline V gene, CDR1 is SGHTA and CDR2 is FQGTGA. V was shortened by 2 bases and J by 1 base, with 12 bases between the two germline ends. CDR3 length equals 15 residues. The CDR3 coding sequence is TGTGCCAGCAGCTTATACGTGGGGGGTTCCTACGAGCAGTACTTC. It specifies CASSLYVGGSYEQYF. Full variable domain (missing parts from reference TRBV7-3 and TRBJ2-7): GAGVSQTPSNKVTEKGKYVELRCDPISGHTALYWYRQSLGQGPEFLIYFQGTGAADDSGLPNDRFFAVRPEGSVSTLKIQRTERGDSAVYLCASSLYVGGSYEQYFGPGTRLTVT.

CDR3 DNA sequence: TGTGCCAGCAGCTTACTCGTAGCGGGCTACCAAGAGACCCAGTACTTC. It specifies CASSLLVAGYQETQYF. The chain is built from TRBV7-2 and TRBJ2-5; 7 nucleotides align to TRBD2. Germline V lookup: CDR1 SGHTA, CDR2 FQGNSA. The J segment lost 0 bases and the V segment lost 2 bases, leaving 6 bases of the junction unmatched. This CDR3 has 16 residues.

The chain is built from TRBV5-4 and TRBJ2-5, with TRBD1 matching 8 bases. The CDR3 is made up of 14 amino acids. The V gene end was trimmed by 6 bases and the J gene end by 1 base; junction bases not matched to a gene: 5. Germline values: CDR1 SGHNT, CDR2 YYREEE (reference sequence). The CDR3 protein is CASTLQGGQETQYF. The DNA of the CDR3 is TGTGCCAGCACCCTACAGGGGGGCCAAGAGACCCAGTACTTC.

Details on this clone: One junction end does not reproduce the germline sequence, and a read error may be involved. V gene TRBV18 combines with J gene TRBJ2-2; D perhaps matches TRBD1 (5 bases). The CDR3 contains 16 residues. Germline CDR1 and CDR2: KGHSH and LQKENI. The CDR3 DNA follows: TGTGCCAGTTCACCACAGATGCAGGGGAACACCGGGGAGCTGTTTTTT. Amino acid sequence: CASSPQMQGNTGELFF.

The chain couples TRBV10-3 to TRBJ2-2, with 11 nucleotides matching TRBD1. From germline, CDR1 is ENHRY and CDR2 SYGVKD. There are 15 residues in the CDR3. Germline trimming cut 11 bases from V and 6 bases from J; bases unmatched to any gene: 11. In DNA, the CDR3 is TGTGCCGTACGACGTTCGGGACAGGGGGCCGGGGAGCTGTTTTTT. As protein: CAVRRSGQGAGELFF.

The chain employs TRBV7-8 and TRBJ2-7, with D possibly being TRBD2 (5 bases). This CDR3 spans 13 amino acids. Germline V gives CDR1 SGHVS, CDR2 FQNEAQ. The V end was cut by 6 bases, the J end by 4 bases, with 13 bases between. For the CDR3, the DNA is TGTGCCAGCAGTCTCGAGGGTGGTTACGAGCAGTACTTC. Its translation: CASSLEGGYEQYF. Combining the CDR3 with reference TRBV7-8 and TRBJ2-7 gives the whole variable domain GAGVSQSPRYKVAKRGQDVALRCDPISGHVSLFWYQQALGQGPEFLTYFQNEAQLDKSGLPSDRFFAERPEGSVSTLKIQRTQQEDSAVYLCASSLEGGYEQYFGPGTRLTVT.

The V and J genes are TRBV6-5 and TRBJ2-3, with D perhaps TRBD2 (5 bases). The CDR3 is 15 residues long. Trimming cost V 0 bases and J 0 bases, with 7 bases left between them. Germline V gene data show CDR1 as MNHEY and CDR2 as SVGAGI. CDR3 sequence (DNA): TGTGCCAGCAGTTACTCTAGCGCAAGCACAGATACGCAGTATTTT. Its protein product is CASSYSSASTDTQYF.

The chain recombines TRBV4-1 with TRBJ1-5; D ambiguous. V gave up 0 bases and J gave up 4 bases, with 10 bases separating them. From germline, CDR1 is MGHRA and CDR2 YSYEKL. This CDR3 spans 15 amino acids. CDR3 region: CASSQEAQANQPQHF. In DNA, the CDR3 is TGCGCCAGCAGCCAAGAGGCTCAGGCAAATCAGCCCCAGCATTTT.

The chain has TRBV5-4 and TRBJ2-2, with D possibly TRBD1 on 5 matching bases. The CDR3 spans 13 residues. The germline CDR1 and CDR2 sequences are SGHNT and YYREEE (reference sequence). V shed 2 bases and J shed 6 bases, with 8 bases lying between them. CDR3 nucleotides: TGTGCCAGCAGCTTAAAGGGGTCCGGGGAGCTGTTTTTT. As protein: CASSLKGSGELFF.

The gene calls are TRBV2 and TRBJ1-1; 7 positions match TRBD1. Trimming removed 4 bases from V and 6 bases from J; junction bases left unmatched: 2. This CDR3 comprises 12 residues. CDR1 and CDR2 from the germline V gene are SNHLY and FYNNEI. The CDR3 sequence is CASSVRGSEAFF. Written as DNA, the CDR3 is TGTGCCAGCAGTGTCAGGGGGTCTGAAGCTTTCTTT. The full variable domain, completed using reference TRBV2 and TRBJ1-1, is EPEVTQTPSHQVTQMGQEVILRCVPISNHLYFYWYRQILGQKVEFLVSFYNNEISEKSEIFDDQFSVERPDGSNFTLKIRSTKLEDSAMYFCASSVRGSEAFFGQGTRLTVV.

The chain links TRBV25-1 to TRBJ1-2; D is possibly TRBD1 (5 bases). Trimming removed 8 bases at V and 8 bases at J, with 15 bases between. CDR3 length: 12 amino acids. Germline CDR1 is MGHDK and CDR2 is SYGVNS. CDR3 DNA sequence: TGTGCCAGCGGTGGGACGTGGAGGGGCTACACCTTC. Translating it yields CASGGTWRGYTF.

The CDR3 protein is CATSRTRQGVTYGYTF. In DNA form, the CDR3 reads TGTGCCACCAGCAGAACTAGACAGGGGGTAACCTATGGCTACACCTTC. V is TRBV15 and J is TRBJ1-2; 9 bases are shared with TRBD1. J gave up 4 bases and V 2 bases, and 8 bases lay outside the gene matches. Germline CDR1 LNHNV, CDR2 YYDKDF (reference sequence). The CDR3 is 16 residues long.

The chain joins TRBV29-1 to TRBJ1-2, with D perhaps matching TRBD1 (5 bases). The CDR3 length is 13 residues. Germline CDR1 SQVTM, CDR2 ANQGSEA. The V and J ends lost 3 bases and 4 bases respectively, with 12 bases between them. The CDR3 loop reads CSVEPDTSYGYTF. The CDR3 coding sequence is TGCAGCGTTGAGCCGGACACATCCTATGGCTACACCTTC.

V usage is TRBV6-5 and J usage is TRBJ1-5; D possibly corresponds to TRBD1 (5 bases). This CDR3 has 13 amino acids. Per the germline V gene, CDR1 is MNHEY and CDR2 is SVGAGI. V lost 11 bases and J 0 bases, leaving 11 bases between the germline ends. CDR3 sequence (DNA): TGTGCCGGACATTCAGATAGCAATCAGCCCCAGCATTTT. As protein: CAGHSDSNQPQHF.

CDR3 in amino acids: CASSPQWQPQHF. The DNA of the CDR3 is TGTGCCAGTAGTCCGCAGTGGCAGCCCCAGCATTTT. The V call is TRBV19, the J call TRBJ1-5; D unresolved. With 5 bases removed from V and 7 bases from J, the gap between germline ends came to 9 bases. This CDR3 is 12 amino acids long. The V gene's germline CDR1 is LNHDA and CDR2 SQIVND (reference sequence).

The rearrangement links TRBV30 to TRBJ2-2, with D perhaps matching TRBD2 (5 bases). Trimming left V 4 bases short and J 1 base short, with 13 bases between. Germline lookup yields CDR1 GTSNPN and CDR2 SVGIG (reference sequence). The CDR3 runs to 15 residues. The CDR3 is CAWTSFLLNTGELFF. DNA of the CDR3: TGTGCCTGGACTAGCTTCCTACTGAACACCGGGGAGCTGTTTTTT.

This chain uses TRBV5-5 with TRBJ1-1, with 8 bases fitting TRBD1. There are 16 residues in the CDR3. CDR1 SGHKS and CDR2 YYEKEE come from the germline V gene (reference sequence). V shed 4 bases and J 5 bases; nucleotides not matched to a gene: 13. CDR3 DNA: TGTGCCAGCAGCATTGGACAGGGAGTCGGAGGGACTGAAGCTTTCTTT. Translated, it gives CASSIGQGVGGTEAFF.

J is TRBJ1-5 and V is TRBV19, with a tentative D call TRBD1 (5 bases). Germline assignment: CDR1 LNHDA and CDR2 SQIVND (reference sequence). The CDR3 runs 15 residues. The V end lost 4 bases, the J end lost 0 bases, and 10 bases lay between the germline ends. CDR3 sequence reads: CASSRGENSNQPQHF. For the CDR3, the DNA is TGTGCCAGTAGTAGGGGGGAGAATAGCAATCAGCCCCAGCATTTT.

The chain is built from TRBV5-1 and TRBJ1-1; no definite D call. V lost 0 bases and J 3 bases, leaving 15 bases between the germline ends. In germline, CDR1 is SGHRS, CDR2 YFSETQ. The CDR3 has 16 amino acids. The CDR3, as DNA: TGCGCCAGCAGCTTGGTCGGTGGGCGCGGATACACTGAAGCTTTCTTT. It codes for CASSLVGGRGYTEAFF.

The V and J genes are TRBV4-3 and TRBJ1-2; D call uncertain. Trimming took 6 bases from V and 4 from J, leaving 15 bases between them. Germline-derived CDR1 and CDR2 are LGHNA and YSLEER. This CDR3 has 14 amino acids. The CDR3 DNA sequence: TGCGCCAGCAGTCGATTGGTAAACTCCTATGGCTACACCTTC. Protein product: CASSRLVNSYGYTF.

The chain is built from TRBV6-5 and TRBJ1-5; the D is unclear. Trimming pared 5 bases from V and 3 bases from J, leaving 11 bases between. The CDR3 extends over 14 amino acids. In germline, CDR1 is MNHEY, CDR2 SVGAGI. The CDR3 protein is CASSLGRNNQPQHF. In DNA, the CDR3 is TGTGCCAGCAGTCTTGGACGCAACAATCAGCCCCAGCATTTT.

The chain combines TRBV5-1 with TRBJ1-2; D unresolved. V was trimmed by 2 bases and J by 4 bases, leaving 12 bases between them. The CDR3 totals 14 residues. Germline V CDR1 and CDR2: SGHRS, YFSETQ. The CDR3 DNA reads TGCGCCAGCAGCTTAAGTTCAGAGCCCTATGGCTACACCTTC. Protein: CASSLSSEPYGYTF.

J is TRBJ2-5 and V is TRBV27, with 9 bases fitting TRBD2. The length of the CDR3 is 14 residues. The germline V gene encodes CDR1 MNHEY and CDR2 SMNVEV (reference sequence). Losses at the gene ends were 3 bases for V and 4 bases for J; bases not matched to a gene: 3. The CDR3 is CASSFAGGPETQYF. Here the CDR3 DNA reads TGTGCCAGCAGTTTTGCGGGGGGGCCAGAGACCCAGTACTTC.

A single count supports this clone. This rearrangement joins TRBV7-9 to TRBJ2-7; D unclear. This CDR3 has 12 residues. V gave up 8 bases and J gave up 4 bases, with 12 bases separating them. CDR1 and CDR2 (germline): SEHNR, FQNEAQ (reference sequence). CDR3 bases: TGTGCCAGCGGGTGGTGGGGTTACGAGCAGTACTTC. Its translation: CASGWWGYEQYF.